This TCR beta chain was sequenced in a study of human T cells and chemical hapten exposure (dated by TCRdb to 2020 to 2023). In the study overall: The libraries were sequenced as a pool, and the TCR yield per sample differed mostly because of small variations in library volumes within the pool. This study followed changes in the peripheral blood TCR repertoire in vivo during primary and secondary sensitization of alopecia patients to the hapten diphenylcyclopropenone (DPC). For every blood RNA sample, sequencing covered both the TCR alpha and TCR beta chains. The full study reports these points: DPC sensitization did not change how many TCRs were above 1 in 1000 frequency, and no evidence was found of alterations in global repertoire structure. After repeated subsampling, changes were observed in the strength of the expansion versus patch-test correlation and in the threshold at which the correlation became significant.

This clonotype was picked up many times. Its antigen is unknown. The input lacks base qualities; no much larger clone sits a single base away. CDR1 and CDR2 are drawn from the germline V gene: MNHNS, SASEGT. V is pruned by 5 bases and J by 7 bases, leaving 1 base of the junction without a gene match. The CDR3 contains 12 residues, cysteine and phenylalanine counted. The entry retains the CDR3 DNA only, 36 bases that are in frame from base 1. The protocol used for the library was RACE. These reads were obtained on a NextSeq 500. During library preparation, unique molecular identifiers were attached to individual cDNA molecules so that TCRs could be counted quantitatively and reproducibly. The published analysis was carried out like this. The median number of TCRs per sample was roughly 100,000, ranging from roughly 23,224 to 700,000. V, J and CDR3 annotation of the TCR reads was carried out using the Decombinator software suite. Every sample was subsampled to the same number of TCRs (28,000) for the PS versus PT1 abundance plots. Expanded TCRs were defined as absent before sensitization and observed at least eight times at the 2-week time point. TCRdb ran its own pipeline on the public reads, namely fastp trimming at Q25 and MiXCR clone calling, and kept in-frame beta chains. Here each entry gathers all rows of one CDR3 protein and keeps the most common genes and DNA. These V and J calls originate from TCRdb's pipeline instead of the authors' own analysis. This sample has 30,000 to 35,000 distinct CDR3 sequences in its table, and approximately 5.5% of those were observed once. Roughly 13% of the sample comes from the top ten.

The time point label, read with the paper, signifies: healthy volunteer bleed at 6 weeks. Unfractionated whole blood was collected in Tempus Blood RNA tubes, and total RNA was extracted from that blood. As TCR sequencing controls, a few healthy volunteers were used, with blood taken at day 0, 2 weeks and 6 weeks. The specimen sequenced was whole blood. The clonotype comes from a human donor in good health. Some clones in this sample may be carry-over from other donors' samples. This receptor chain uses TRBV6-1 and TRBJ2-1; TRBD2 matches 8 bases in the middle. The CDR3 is CASSPSGNEQFF. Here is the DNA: TGTGCCAGCAGTCCTAGCGGGAATGAGCAGTTCTTC.